This TCR beta chain was sequenced in a study of shared clonotypes between healthy human individuals. Background on the study: Donors had three CD4 naive, three CD4 memory, two CD8 naive and one CD8 memory plate apiece.

Donors were healthy HIV-negative adults without recent acute infections or vaccinations. Investigators divided CD4+ cells into CD45RA+ naive and CD45RA-negative memory subsets. Profiled with immunoSEQ multiplex PCR; TCRdb holds only in-frame clones, not every one. The sample holds some 2.4 million clones, approximately 93% seen once. From germline, CDR1 is SGDLS and CDR2 YYNGEE. The CDR3 is made up of 16 amino acids. Trimming cost V 4 bases and J 1 base, with 16 bases left between them. Sequencing input: naive CD4+ T cells from PBMCs. This sample's subset: CD45RA+ positively selected. The chain carries TRBV9 and TRBJ2-3; D might be TRBD2 (5 bases). The source of this sequence is a man younger than 35 in good health. Some clones in this sample may be carry-over from other donors' samples. Written as DNA, the CDR3 is TGTGCCAGCAGCCTCCGAGGCGGGTCTGGCACAGATACGCAGTATTTT. Its protein product is CASSLRGGSGTDTQYF.